These T cell receptor beta chains were read from a single sample in a study of somatic mutations in cytotoxic T cells in rheumatoid arthritis. Data came from immunoSEQ multiplex PCR; TCRdb stores just in-frame clones and leaves some out. The sample has about 25,000 clones; roughly 69% are singletons. The source material was CD8+ T cells sorted from blood. Receptors originate from a woman aged 18-29 years in good health. Each CDR3 is given with its conserved first and last residue. The D gene is left open where the match is weak. Clone sizes are given selectively: once, few, many, or a class where the clone is expanded.

>TRBV7-2|19|-|TRBJ2-1|TRBD2
TGTGCCAGCAGCGCCGAAACGGGTAGCGGGAGCCTGTCCTACAATGAGCAGTTCTTC
CASSAETGSGSLSYNEQFF
>TRBV6-1|14|-|TRBJ2-7|-
TGTGCCAGCAGTGCCTCCGGGGTTGCCTACGAGCAGTACTTC
CASSASGVAYEQYF
>TRBV6-6|14|-|TRBJ2-2|-
TGTGCCAGCAGCAACAGGATTAACACCGGGGAGCTGTTTTTT
CASSNRINTGELFF
>TRBV4-1|16|-|TRBJ2-1|TRBD1
TGCGCCAGCAGCCAAGGGACAGGGGGCTGGGATAATGAGCAGTTCTTC
CASSQGTGGWDNEQFF
>TRBV23-1|9|-|TRBJ1-5|-
TGCGCCAGAAATCAGCCCCAGCATTTT
CARNQPQHF
>TRBV6-8|16|-|TRBJ2-3|TRBD2
TGTGCCAGCAGCCTAATCATCCGCGGGGGTCCAGATACGCAGTATTTT
CASSLIIRGGPDTQYF
>TRBV4-1|15|-|TRBJ2-2|TRBD2
TGCGCCAGCAGCCTCGGACTAGGTGCCACCGGGGAGCTGTTTTTT
CASSLGLGATGELFF
>TRBV6-6|13|few|TRBJ1-5|-
TGTGCCAGCAGCCGTACAGGGAGTCAGCCCCAGCATTTT
CASSRTGSQPQHF
>TRBV29-1|14|-|TRBJ1-2|-
TGCAGCGTTGTCCCAGTTGGATCCTACTATGGCTACACCTTC
CSVVPVGSYYGYTF
>TRBV6-1|15|-|TRBJ2-2|TRBD1
TGTGCCAGCAGCGAAAGACAGGGTCAATCCGGGGAGCTGTTTTTT
CASSERQGQSGELFF
>TRBV9|15|-|TRBJ1-6|-
TGTGCCAGCAGCGTAGCGGCACGTCTAAATTCACCCCTCCACTTT
CASSVAARLNSPLHF
>TRBV5-1|16|-|TRBJ2-3|-
TGCGCCAGCAGCCCGTCCCCGGGACTTGCCACAGATACGCAGTATTTT
CASSPSPGLATDTQYF
>TRBV6-6|16|-|TRBJ2-1|TRBD2
TGTGCCAGCAGTTACTCGAGATTAGCGGGGGGCGAAGAGCAGTTCTTC
CASSYSRLAGGEEQFF
>TRBV30|12|-|TRBJ2-2|TRBD1
TGTGCCTGGGACAGGGAAAACGGGGAGCTGTTTTTT
CAWDRENGELFF
>TRBV25-1|12|medium-sized|TRBJ1-1|TRBD1
TGTGCCAGCAAGACAGGGGCCACTGAAGCTTTCTTT
CASKTGATEAFF
>TRBV30|11|-|TRBJ2-1|-
TGTGCCTGGAGTCTCGGCGATGAGCAGTTCTTC
CAWSLGDEQFF
>TRBV28|15|-|TRBJ1-5|-
TGTGCCAGCAGTTTGGCCAGGTCCCCCAATCAGCCCCAGCATTTT
CASSLARSPNQPQHF
>TRBV6-1|14|-|TRBJ1-2|-
TGTGCCAGCAGTGAAGGCCCAGGGGTAGGAGGCTACACCTTC
CASSEGPGVGGYTF
>TRBV5-1|13|-|TRBJ1-2|-
TGCGCCAGCAGCTTGGGGGACTACTATGGCTACACCTTC
CASSLGDYYGYTF
>TRBV5-6|13|-|TRBJ1-1|-
TGTGCCAGCAGCTTGACTGTGAACACTGAAGCTTTCTTT
CASSLTVNTEAFF
>TRBV27|14|-|TRBJ1-1|-
TGTGCCAGCAGTTTACGCCCTCAAACGCAAGGACGAGTTTTT
CASSLRPQTQGRVF
>TRBV28|14|-|TRBJ2-7|-
TGTGCCAGCAGCCCCGGGGGACAAGCCTACGAGCAGTACTTC
CASSPGGQAYEQYF
>TRBV7-9|18|-|TRBJ2-3|TRBD2
TGTGCCAGCAGCTCGACTGATGGACTAGCGGGGAGCACAGATACGCAGTATTTT
CASSSTDGLAGSTDTQYF
>TRBV6-1|15|-|TRBJ2-1|TRBD2
TGTGCCAGCAGTGGACGGCTAGCGGATGACAATGAGCAGTTCTTC
CASSGRLADDNEQFF
>TRBV5-1|16|-|TRBJ1-1|-
TGCGCCAGCAGCCTAGAGGACAGAGCCGCGAACACTGAAGCTTTCTTT
CASSLEDRAANTEAFF
>TRBV9|15|-|TRBJ2-1|TRBD2
TGTGCCAGCAGCGTAGAACTAGCGGGGGGAGATGAGCAGTTCTTC
CASSVELAGGDEQFF
>TRBV4-1|13|-|TRBJ1-1|-
TGCGCCAGCAGCCAAGCTGGCAGCACCGAAGCTTTCTTT
CASSQAGSTEAFF
>TRBV2|14|once|TRBJ1-3|-
TGTGCCAGCAGTGCGACAGGCGCTGGAAACACCATATATTTT
CASSATGAGNTIYF
>TRBV5-1|13|-|TRBJ2-1|-
TGCGCCAGCAGCAACCGGGAGCACAATGAGCAGTTCTTC
CASSNREHNEQFF
>TRBV9|15|-|TRBJ2-6|-
TGTGCCAGCAGTATGGCCCGCTCTGGGGCCAACGTCCTGACTTTC
CASSMARSGANVLTF
>TRBV6-1|12|-|TRBJ1-2|-
TGTGCCAGCAGCTTTGACAGAGGCGGCTACACCTTC
CASSFDRGGYTF
>TRBV15|13|-|TRBJ2-2|-
TGTGCCACCAGCAGAGCGAGGTCGGGGGAGCTGTTTTTT
CATSRARSGELFF
>TRBV16|15|-|TRBJ2-4|-
TGTGCCAGCAGCCTGGGGACGGTAGCCAAAAACATTCAGTACTTC
CASSLGTVAKNIQYF
>TRBV27|12|-|TRBJ2-1|-
TGTGCCAGCAGTCTGGCCGGGAATGAGCAGTTCTTC
CASSLAGNEQFF
>TRBV5-6|15|-|TRBJ2-2|-
TGTGCCAGCAGCTTGGGGGGAATGATTACCGGGGAGCTGTTTTTT
CASSLGGMITGELFF
>TRBV6-4|13|-|TRBJ2-3|-
TGTGCCAGCAGTGACAGGGTTGCAGATACGCAGTATTTT
CASSDRVADTQYF
>TRBV5-6|15|-|TRBJ2-3|TRBD1
TGTGCCAGCAGCTTGGTACAGGGGCTCCGAGATACGCAGTATTTT
CASSLVQGLRDTQYF
>TRBV5-1|15|once|TRBJ2-1|-
TGCGCCAGCAGCCCGACCGGATGGGCCTACAATGAGCAGTTCTTC
CASSPTGWAYNEQFF
>TRBV4-1|12|-|TRBJ2-2|-
TGCGCCAGCAGCGGCCACACCGGGGAGCTGTTTTTT
CASSGHTGELFF
>TRBV6-5|13|-|TRBJ2-3|-
TGTGCCAGCAGTTACTCGAGTCTAAATACGCAGTATTTT
CASSYSSLNTQYF
>TRBV6-1|13|few|TRBJ2-7|-
TGTGCCAGCAGCGGACCTTTAGGGGGTAGGTGGTACTTC
CASSGPLGGRWYF
>TRBV10-1|13|-|TRBJ2-7|-
TGCGCCAGCAGTGAGGGACTCTCCTACGAGCAGTACTTC
CASSEGLSYEQYF
>TRBV28|13|-|TRBJ1-2|-
TGTGCCAGCAGTCCTCAGTTGGGCTATGGCTACACCTTC
CASSPQLGYGYTF
>TRBV5-6|16|-|TRBJ2-2|-
TGTGCCAGCAGCCTCGTCGGGGCCCCGGAGGGCGGGGAGCTGTTTTTT
CASSLVGAPEGGELFF
>TRBV30|13|once|TRBJ1-3|-
TGTGCCTGGGACGGGGGGGCTGGAAACACCATATATTTT
CAWDGGAGNTIYF
>TRBV5-1|14|once|TRBJ1-2|TRBD1
TGCGCCAGCAGCTGGACAGGGACTAACTATGGCTACACCTTC
CASSWTGTNYGYTF
>TRBV30|15|-|TRBJ1-2|-
TGTGCCTGGAGGGGGAGGGCCGGTCTTAACTATGGCTACACCTTC
CAWRGRAGLNYGYTF
>TRBV28|20|-|TRBJ2-4|TRBD2
TGTGCCAGCAGTTTCCACCCGGGACTAGCGGAGGAGAAAGCCAAAAACATTCAGTACTTC
CASSFHPGLAEEKAKNIQYF
>TRBV11-2|16|-|TRBJ1-3|TRBD1
TGTGCCAGCAGCTTGGGACAGGGATACTCTGGAAACACCATATATTTT
CASSLGQGYSGNTIYF
>TRBV7-9|14|-|TRBJ2-7|-
TGTGCCAGCAGCCAAAGGGAGTACGACTACGAGCAGTACTTC
CASSQREYDYEQYF
>TRBV7-6|16|-|TRBJ2-5|-
TGTGCCAGCAGCTTAGCGACGGTAGTTTTAGGAGAGACCCAGTACTTC
CASSLATVVLGETQYF
>TRBV13|13|-|TRBJ1-2|TRBD1
TGTGCCAGCAGCTTTTTGGACAGGGATGGCTACACCTTC
CASSFLDRDGYTF
>TRBV7-9|14|-|TRBJ1-1|-
TGTGCCAGCAGCTTAGGAGCGATGAACACTGAAGCTTTCTTT
CASSLGAMNTEAFF
>TRBV6-5|15|-|TRBJ1-6|TRBD1
TGTGCCAGCAGTTATTCCGGACAGGTTAATTCACCCCTCCACTTT
CASSYSGQVNSPLHF